This TCR beta chain was sequenced in a study of CD8+ T cells in alopecia areata (dated by TCRdb to the late 2010s). With respect to the entire study: The treated patients took part in an open-label pilot trial in which moderate-to-severe alopecia areata was treated with oral tofacitinib at 5 to 10 mg twice daily. Patients stayed on tofacitinib for 6 to 18 months and then had 6 months of follow-up off drug so that delayed response and recurrence could be assessed. The SALT score, which quantifies the percentage of affected scalp surface area, was used to measure disease severity in treated patients. In both human patients and the C3H/HeJ mouse model, the study applied high-throughput TCRbeta sequencing to look at T cell clonal expansion in alopecia areata. On the human side, TCRbeta sequencing was run on scalp tissue and on sorted CD4+ and CD8+ peripheral blood T cells from healthy controls and from alopecia areata patients with either patchy or totalis/universalis disease. Biopsies were taken from tofacitinib-treated patients at baseline and again at 4 and 24 weeks into treatment, and several of those patients also had a later scalp biopsy. Clonality in the scalp was compared among normal scalp (n=4), patchy alopecia areata scalp (n=8), and alopecia totalis/universalis scalp (n=8). RNA was extracted with the PAXgene miRNA kit for fixed scalp, the miRNeasy kit for PBMCs, and the RNeasy kit for mouse skin. TCRbeta CDR3 regions were amplified by immunoSEQ multiplex PCR with 35 Vbeta forward and 13 Jbeta reverse primers. What the study reported, not specific to this receptor: Tofacitinib significantly lowered scalp clonality and the number of expanded CD8+ clones among the top 100 scalp clones. Compared with normal scalp, lesional scalp, particularly in alopecia totalis/universalis, had higher clonality and more expanded CD8+ clones, which suggests antigenic drive. Because the treated cohort was small and included a single nonresponder, larger studies are needed to assess links between baseline CD8+ expansion and response. Unlike mouse skin, which is dominated by gammadelta T cells, normal human skin has resident alphabeta T cells that are also sequenced, and this complicates analysis of the scalp TCR repertoire. During tofacitinib treatment, many expanded lesional clones remained in scalp and blood, and this persistence may partly explain relapse after treatment is stopped. TCR sequences shared between patients were less clear than in mice, possibly partly because of HLA diversity in the patient population.

Taken with the paper, the label for time point translates to: roughly 26 weeks on oral tofacitinib. The intended sense of this specimen's treatment or condition label: oral pan-JAK inhibitor, 5-10 mg twice daily. Lesional scalp punch biopsies and peripheral blood were obtained from alopecia areata patients. PBMCs were separated by density centrifugation and stained for CD3, CD4 and CD8, after which CD4+ and CD8+ T cells were sorted on a FACSAria. This clone showed up just once. There is no known antigen for this receptor. One base away there is no much larger clone; base qualities are not given. The library was made by the immunoSEQ multiplex PCR assay. RNA was extracted from all samples and reverse transcribed into cDNA, which served as template for TCR sequencing. First-strand cDNA was synthesized using SuperScript III with a 2:1 mix of oligo-dT and random hexamers. Amplification bias was assessed with a synthetic immune receptor repertoire, and residual bias was removed computationally. On the authors' methods: Raw reads were preprocessed for error removal, and CDR3 was defined according to IMGT conventions as running from the conserved cysteine to phenylalanine. Clonality was calculated as 1 minus Shannon entropy normalized by log2 of the number of productive unique TCRs. Whether scalp clones were CD4 or CD8 was inferred by matching scalp TCRbeta sequences against CD4 and CD8 repertoires sorted from blood. TCRdb provides this immuneACCESS table in a form limited to in-frame rearrangements. Some clones are lacking; in checked studies, under half of them reflect an unresolved V gene, and why the rest are absent is not known. D and trimming come from the DNA, and the V and J calls and clone size come from that table. The sample profile shows 200,000 or so clones; nearly 60% of them were found once. Clones ranked in the top ten supply roughly 5.8% of the sample.

CDR1 is given as SGHRS and CDR2 as YFSETQ, both from the germline V gene. The junction shows trimming of 0 bases on V and 9 bases on J, plus 17 bases between the germline ends. Spanning cysteine to phenylalanine, the CDR3 consists of 15 amino acids. The retained sequence is limited to the CDR3, 45 bases, with the frame set at the first base. The rearrangement combines TRBV5-1 with TRBJ2-3; confidence is insufficient to name the D gene. Source: CD4+ T cells sorted from blood, taken at week 24, from a patient treated with tofacitinib. This receptor was taken from a human donor with alopecia areata. Here is the DNA: TGCGCCAGCAGCTTGGGGGGAACCGGGCCCAGAACGCAGTATTTT. The translation is CASSLGGTGPRTQYF. Supplemented by the reference TRBV5-1 and TRBJ2-3 proteins around the CDR3, the complete variable domain is KAGVTQTPRYLIKTRGQQVTLSCSPISGHRSVSWYQQTPGQGLQFLFEYFSETQRNKGNFPGRFSGRQFSNSRSEMNVSTLELGDSALYLCASSLGGTGPRTQYFGPGTRLTVL.